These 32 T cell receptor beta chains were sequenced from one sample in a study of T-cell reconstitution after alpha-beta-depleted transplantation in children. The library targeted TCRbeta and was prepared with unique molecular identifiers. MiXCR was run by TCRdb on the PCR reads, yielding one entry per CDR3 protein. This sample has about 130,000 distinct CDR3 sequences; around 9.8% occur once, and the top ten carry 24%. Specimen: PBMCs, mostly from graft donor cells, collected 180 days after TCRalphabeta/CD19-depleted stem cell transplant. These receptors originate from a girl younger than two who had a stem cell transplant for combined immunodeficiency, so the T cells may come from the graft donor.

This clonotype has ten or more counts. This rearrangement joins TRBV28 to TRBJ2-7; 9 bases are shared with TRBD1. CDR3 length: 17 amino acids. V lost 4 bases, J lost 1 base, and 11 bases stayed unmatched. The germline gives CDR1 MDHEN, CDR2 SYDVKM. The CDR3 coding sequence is TGTGCCAGCAGTTATACCTTGGGACAGGGAATTTCCTACGAGCAGTACTTC. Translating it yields CASSYTLGQGISYEQYF. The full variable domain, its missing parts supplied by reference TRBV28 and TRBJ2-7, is DVKVTQSSRYLVKRTGEKVFLECVQDMDHENMFWYRQDPGLGLRLIYFSYDVKMKEKGDIPEGYSVSREKKERFSLILESASTNQTSMYLCASSYTLGQGISYEQYFGPGTRLTVT.

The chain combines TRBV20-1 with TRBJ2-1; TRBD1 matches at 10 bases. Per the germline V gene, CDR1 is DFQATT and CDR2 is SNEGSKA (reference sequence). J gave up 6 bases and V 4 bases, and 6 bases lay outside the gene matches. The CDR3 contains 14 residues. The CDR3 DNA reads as TGCAGTGCTAACGACAGGGGGCCGGGCAATGAGCAGTTCTTC. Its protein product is CSANDRGPGNEQFF.

CDR3 nucleotide sequence: TGCGCCAGCAGCTTGGACAGACTCTCTGGAAACACCATATATTTT. Its protein product is CASSLDRLSGNTIYF. The chain links TRBV5-1 to TRBJ1-3; D gene unclear. The CDR3 contains 15 residues. Germline values: CDR1 SGHRS, CDR2 YFSETQ. The V end lost 0 bases, the J end lost 0 bases, and 7 bases lay between the germline ends.

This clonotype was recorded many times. In DNA, the CDR3 is TGTGCCAGCAGTGCTGGACTAGCTTTGGGGGAGCAGTTCTTC. It codes for CASSAGLALGEQFF. The chain couples TRBV27 to TRBJ2-1; 8 bases are a match to TRBD2. After removal of 5 bases from V and 10 bases from J, the junction contained 10 bases not matched to a gene. CDR1 is MNHEY, CDR2 SMNVEV, per germline (reference sequence). This CDR3 has 14 residues.

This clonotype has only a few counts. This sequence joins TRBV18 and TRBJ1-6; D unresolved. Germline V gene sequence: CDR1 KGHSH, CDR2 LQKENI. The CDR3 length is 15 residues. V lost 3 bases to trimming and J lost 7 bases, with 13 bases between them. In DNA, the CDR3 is TGTGCCAGCTCACCTATGGCAGTTCCGAATTCACCCCTCCACTTT. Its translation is CASSPMAVPNSPLHF. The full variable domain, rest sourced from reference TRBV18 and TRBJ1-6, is NAGVMQNPRHLVRRRGQEARLRCSPMKGHSHVYWYRQLPEEGLKFMVYLQKENIIDESGMPKERFSAEFPKEGPSILRIQQVVRGDSAAYFCASSPMAVPNSPLHFGNGTRLTVT.

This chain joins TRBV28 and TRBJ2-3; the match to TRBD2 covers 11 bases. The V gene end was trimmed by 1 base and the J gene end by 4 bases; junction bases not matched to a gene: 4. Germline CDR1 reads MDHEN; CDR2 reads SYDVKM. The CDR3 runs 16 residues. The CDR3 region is CASSLSTSGGSDTQYF. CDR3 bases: TGTGCCAGCAGTTTATCTACTAGCGGGGGATCAGATACGCAGTATTTT.

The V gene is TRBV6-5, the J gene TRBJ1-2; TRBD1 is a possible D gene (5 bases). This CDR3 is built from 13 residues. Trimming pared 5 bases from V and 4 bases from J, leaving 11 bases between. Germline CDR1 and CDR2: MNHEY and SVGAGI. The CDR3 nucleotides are TGTGCCAGCAGTCTGGGACGGACCTATGGCTACACCTTC. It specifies CASSLGRTYGYTF.

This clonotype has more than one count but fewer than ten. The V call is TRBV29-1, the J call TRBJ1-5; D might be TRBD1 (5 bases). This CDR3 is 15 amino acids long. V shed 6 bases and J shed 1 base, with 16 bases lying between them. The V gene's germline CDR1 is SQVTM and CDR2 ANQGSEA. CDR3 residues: CSVTIGGGSNQPQHF. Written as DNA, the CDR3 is TGCAGCGTCACCATCGGGGGTGGGAGCAATCAGCCCCAGCATTTT.

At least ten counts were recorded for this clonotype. CDR3 loop: CASNTQLNYGYTF. The CDR3 region has the DNA TGTGCCAGCAATACACAGCTAAACTATGGCTACACCTTC. The rearrangement joins TRBV12-3 or TRBV12-4 to TRBJ1-2, with D unresolved. The CDR3 covers 13 residues. With 7 bases removed from V and 2 bases from J, the gap between germline ends came to 11 bases.

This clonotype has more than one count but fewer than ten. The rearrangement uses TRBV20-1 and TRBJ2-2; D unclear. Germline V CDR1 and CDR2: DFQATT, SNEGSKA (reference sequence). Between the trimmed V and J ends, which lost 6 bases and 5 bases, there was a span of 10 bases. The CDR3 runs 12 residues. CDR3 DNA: TGCAGTGCCCAGACTCCGACCGGGGAGCTGTTTTTT. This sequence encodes CSAQTPTGELFF.

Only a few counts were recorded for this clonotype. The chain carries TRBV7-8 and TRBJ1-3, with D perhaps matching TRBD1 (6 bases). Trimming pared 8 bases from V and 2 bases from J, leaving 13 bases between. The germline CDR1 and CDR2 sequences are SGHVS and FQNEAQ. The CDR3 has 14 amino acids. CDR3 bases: TGTGCCAGCGGTTCAGGGGTTGCTGGAAACACCATATATTTT. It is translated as CASGSGVAGNTIYF.

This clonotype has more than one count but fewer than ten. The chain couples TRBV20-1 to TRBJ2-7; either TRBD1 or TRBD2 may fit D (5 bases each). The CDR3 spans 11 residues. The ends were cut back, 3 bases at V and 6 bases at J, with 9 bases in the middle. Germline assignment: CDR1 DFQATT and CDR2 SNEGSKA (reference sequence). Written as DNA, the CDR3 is TGCAGTGCTAGTAGAGGGGTCGAGCAGTACTTC. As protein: CSASRGVEQYF.

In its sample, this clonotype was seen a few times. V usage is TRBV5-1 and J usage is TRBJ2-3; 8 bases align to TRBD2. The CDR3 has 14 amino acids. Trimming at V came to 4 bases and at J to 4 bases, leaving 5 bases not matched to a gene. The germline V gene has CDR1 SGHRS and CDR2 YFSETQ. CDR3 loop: CASSPYGGADTQYF. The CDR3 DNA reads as TGCGCCAGCAGCCCCTACGGGGGGGCAGATACGCAGTATTTT.

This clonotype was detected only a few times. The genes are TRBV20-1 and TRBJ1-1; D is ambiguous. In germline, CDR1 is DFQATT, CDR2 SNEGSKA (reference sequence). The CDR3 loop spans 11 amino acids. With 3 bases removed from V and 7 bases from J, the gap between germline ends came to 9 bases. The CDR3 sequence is CSARGRFEAFF. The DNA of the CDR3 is TGCAGTGCTAGGGGCAGGTTTGAAGCTTTCTTT.

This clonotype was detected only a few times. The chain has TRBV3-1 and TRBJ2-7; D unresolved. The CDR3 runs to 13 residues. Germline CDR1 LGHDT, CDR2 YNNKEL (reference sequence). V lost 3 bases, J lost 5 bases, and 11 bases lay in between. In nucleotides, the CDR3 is TGTGCCAGCAGCCACGGATGGATAGACGAGCAGTACTTC. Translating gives CASSHGWIDEQYF.

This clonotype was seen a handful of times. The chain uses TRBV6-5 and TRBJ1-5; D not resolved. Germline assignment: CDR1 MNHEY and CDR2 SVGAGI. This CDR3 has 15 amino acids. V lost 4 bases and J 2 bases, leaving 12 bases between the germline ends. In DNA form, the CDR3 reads TGTGCCAGCAGTTGGTCATATGAGGGCAATCAGCCCCAGCATTTT. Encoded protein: CASSWSYEGNQPQHF.

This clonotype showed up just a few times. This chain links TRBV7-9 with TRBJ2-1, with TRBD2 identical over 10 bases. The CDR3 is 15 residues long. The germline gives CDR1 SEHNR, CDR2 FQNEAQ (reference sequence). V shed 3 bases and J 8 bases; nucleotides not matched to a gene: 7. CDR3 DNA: TGTGCCAGCAGCTTCTCTAGCGGGAGTACGTATGAGCAGTTCTTC. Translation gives CASSFSSGSTYEQFF.

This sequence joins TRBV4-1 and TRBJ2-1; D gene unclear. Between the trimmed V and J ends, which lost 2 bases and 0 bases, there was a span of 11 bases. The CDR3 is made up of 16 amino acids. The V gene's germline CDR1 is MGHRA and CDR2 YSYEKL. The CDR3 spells CASSQIGRNSYNEQFF. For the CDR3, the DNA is TGCGCCAGCAGCCAAATCGGACGGAACTCCTACAATGAGCAGTTCTTC.

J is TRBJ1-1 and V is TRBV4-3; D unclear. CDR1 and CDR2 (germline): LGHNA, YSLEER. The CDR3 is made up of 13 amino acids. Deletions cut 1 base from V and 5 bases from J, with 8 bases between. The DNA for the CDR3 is TGCGCCAGCAGCCAAGCATGGGGAACTGAAGCTTTCTTT. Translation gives CASSQAWGTEAFF.

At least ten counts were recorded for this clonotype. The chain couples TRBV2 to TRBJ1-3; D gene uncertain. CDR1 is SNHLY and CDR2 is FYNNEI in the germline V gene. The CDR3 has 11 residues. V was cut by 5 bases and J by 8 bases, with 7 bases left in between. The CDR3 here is CASSKEDTIYF. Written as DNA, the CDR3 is TGTGCCAGCAGTAAAGAAGACACCATATATTTT.

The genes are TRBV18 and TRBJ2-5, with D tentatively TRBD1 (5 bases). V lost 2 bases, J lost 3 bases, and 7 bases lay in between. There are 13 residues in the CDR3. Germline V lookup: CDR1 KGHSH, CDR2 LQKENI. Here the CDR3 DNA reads TGTGCCAGCTCACCAATCAGGGAAGAGACCCAGTACTTC. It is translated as CASSPIREETQYF.

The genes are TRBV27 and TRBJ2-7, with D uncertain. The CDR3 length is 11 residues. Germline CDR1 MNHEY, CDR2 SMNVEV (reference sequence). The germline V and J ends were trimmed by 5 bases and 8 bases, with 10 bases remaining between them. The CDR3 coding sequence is TGTGCCAGCAGTCCCGGAACGAAGCAGTACTTC. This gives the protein CASSPGTKQYF.

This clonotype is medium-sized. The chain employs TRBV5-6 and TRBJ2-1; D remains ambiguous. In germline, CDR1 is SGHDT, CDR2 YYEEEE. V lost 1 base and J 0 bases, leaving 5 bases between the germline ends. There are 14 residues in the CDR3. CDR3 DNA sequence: TGTGCCAGCAGCTTGCCGAACTCCTACAATGAGCAGTTCTTC. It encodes CASSLPNSYNEQFF.

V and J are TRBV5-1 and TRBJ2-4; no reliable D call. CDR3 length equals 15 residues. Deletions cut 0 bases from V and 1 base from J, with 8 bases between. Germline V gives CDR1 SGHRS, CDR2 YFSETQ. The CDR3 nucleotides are TGCGCCAGCAGCTTGGACTTGAAGGCCAAAAACATTCAGTACTTC. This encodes CASSLDLKAKNIQYF. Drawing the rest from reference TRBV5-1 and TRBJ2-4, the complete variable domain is KAGVTQTPRYLIKTRGQQVTLSCSPISGHRSVSWYQQTPGQGLQFLFEYFSETQRNKGNFPGRFSGRQFSNSRSEMNVSTLELGDSALYLCASSLDLKAKNIQYFGAGTRLSVL.

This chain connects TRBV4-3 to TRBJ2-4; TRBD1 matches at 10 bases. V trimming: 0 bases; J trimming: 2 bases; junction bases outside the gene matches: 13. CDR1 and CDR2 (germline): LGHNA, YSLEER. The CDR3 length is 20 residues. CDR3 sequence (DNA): TGCGCCAGCAGCCAAGATTCGACAGGGGGCGGGGGTAGAACCAAAAACATTCAGTACTTC. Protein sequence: CASSQDSTGGGGRTKNIQYF.

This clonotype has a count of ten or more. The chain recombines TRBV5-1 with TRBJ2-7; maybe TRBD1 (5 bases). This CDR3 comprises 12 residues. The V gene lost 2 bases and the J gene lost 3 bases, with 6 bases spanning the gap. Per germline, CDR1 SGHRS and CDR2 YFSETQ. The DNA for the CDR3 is TGCGCCAGCAGCTTCCAGGGCTACGAGCAGTACTTC. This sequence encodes CASSFQGYEQYF.

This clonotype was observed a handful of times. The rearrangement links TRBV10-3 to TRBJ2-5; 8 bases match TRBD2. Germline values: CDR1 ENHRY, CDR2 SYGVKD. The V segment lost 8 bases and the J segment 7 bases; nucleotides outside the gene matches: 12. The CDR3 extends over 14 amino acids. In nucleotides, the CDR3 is TGTGCCATCGGGAGGGAACTAGCGGAGGGGACCCAGTACTTC. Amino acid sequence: CAIGRELAEGTQYF.

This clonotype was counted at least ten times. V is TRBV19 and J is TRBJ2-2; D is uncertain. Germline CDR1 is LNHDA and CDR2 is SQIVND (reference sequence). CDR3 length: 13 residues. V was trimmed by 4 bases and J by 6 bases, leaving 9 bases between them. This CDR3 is CASSTHRSGELFF. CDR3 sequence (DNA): TGTGCCAGTAGTACCCATAGGTCCGGGGAGCTGTTTTTT.

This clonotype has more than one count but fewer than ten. The CDR3 region is CSVDGLAGLTDTQYF. The CDR3, as DNA: TGCAGCGTTGATGGACTAGCGGGGTTGACAGATACGCAGTATTTT. The chain carries TRBV29-1 and TRBJ2-3, with 12 bases aligning to TRBD2. V lost 3 bases to trimming and J lost 3 bases; unmatched junction nucleotides: 4. The germline V gene has CDR1 SQVTM and CDR2 ANQGSEA. The CDR3 is 15 amino acids.

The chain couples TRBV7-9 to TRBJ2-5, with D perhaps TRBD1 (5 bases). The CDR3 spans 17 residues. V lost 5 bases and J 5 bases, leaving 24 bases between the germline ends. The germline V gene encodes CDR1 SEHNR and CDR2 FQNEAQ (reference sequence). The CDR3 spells CASSLYGPTGVGETQYF. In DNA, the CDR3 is TGTGCCAGCAGCCTATATGGGCCCACAGGAGTAGGGGAGACCCAGTACTTC. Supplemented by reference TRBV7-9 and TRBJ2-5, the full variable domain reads DTGVSQNPRHKITKRGQNVTFRCDPISEHNRLYWYRQTLGQGPEFLTYFQNEAQLEKSRLLSDRFSAERPKGSFSTLEIQRTEQGDSAMYLCASSLYGPTGVGETQYFGPGTRLLVL.

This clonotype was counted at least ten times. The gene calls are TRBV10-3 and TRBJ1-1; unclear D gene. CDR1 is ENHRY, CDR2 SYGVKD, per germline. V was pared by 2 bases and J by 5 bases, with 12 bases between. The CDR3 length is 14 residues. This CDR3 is CAISEQPVWTEAFF. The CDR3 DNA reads TGTGCCATCAGTGAGCAACCGGTTTGGACTGAAGCTTTCTTT.

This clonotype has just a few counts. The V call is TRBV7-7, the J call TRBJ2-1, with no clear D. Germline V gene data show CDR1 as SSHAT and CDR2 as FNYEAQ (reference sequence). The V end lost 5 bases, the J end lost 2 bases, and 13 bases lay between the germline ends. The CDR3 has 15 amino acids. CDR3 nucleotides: TGTGCCAGCAGCCTTGAAGACGGGCCCTACAATGAGCAGTTCTTC. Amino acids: CASSLEDGPYNEQFF.